The source of this T cell receptor (beta chain) is a study of Ad26.COV2.S vaccination and SARS-CoV-2 variants. The wider study: Participant was drawn from the COV1001 Ad26.COV2.S trial arm. Once, or twice with 56 days between doses, Ad26.COV2.S was given intramuscularly. General study results and limits: The TCR breadth and depth analyses may have produced an underestimate of total T cell responses.

Treatment here: approximately 18 received Ad26.COV2.S at low or high dose, single or two shots; roughly 5 received placebo; per-sample allocation not given. It was on day 63 after the first vaccine or placebo injection that samples were taken. Only in-frame clones appear in the TCRdb table, and some are missing; sequencing was by immunoSEQ multiplex PCR. Of over 450,000 clones listed, about nine tenths are singletons. Note on this clone: Its antigen is unidentified.

Specimen: peripheral blood, collected in a trial of Ad26.COV2.S vaccine versus placebo. This clonotype originated in a person aged 18-60 years who received the Ad26.COV2.S COVID-19 vaccine or a placebo.

The CDR3 bases are TGTGCCAGCCAACTCGCGCGATCCACAGATACGCAGTATTTT. Its protein is CASQLARSTDTQYF. V is TRBV18 and J is TRBJ2-3, with D uncertain. This CDR3 has 14 residues. V lost 8 bases and J lost 2, with 14 bases in between. In germline, CDR1 is KGHSH, CDR2 LQKENI.